This TCR beta chain was sequenced for a study of shared clonotypes between healthy human individuals. With 1 base removed from V and 11 bases from J, the gap between germline ends came to 12 bases. Looked up from germline, CDR1 is LNHNV and CDR2 is YYDKDF (reference sequence). CDR3 size: 12 residues. Method: immunoSEQ multiplex PCR; TCRdb's copy keeps in-frame clones and lacks some. Among 2 million to 2.5 million clones listed, over 85% were seen once. The clonotype comes from a man in his late teens or twenties in good health. J is TRBJ2-7 and V is TRBV15; maybe TRBD1 (5 bases). Sequenced sample: naive CD4+ T cells sorted from blood. As for subset: CD45RA+ positively selected. CDR3 sequence reads: CATSRGPDKEYF. The CDR3 DNA sequence: TGTGCCACCAGCAGAGGTCCGGACAAAGAGTACTTC.